This T cell receptor beta chain was captured in a study of response to subunit inactivated influenza vaccine. Germline V lookup: CDR1 SGHRS, CDR2 YFSETQ. The CDR3 is made up of 16 amino acids. V lost 0 bases and J 5 bases, leaving 15 bases between the germline ends. Study observations and caveats: The authors put forward the suggestion that each seasonal influenza vaccination may bring in only a limited number of new T cells.

A single record per CDR3 protein comes from TCRdb applying MiXCR to the RT-PCR reads. Seen here are more than 200,000 distinct CDR3 sequences, 10% to 15% observed once, and the top ten hold approximately 7.8%. As for this clonotype: Antigen: not known.

The chain links TRBV5-1 to TRBJ2-1; a possible D gene is TRBD2 (5 bases). This sample comprised non-naive T cells sorted from PBMCs, obtained 14 to 15 days before vaccination. The source of this sequence is a man between 50 and 59 years old who received an inactivated influenza vaccine. CDR3 residues: CASSLAEGLADNEQFF. DNA of the CDR3: TGCGCCAGCAGCTTGGCCGAGGGTTTGGCGGACAATGAGCAGTTCTTC.